This TCR beta chain was recorded in a study of regulatory T cells in long-lasting Graves disease (dated by TCRdb to about 2021). Study-level background: Persistent Graves' disease was defined as persistently positive TSH receptor autoantibodies together with antithyroid drug treatment for over 5 years. TCR sequencing covered some 13 persistent and 20 or so newly diagnosed Graves' disease patients, approximately 33 samples in total. The study was registered as a clinical trial and conducted in China. On average, persistent Graves' disease patients in the clinical cohort had been on antithyroid drugs for about 9.3 years. Patients with persistent Graves' disease were compared with patients with newly diagnosed Graves' disease using TCR sequencing and RNA sequencing of peripheral blood. Summary of the overall study and its limitations: Sequencing and analysis were restricted to the TCR beta chain. Because the primary lesion, thyroid tissue, could not be accessed, the study looked at peripheral blood alone. TRBV28, TRBJ1-2 and TRBJ2-5 were preferentially used in persistent disease, while TRBV20-1 and TRBJ2-1 were favored in newly diagnosed disease. As a limitation, the authors acknowledged that the small sample size may reduce accuracy. Compared with newly diagnosed patients, persistent Graves' disease patients had lower TCR Shannon entropy and fewer highly expanded clones, which suggests clonal expansion. More public clonotypes were shared among persistent patients (fewer than 3,000) than among newly diagnosed patients (roughly 1,000).

This clonotype was picked up a small number of times. There is no known antigen for this receptor. No base-level quality is on record; no much larger clone is a single base apart. V loses 8 bases of germline sequence and J loses 7 bases, and the interval between the two ends is 12 bases. The CDR3 runs 11 amino acids, cysteine and phenylalanine included. Kept here is only the CDR3 DNA, which spans 33 bases and is read in frame from base 1. The time point label on this specimen signifies: persistent/refractory GD, antithyroid drugs over 5 years with positive TRAb. For both TCR sequencing and RNA sequencing, RNA was extracted from PBMCs using TRIzol. Graves' disease was diagnosed according to American Thyroid Association guidelines. Recruitment of patients was carried out at an endocrinology department in Xi'an, China. Each patient gave around 9 milliliters of peripheral blood, collected in an EDTA anticoagulant tube. Ficoll Paque Plus density gradient separation was used to isolate PBMCs, and no further T cell sorting was done. An Agilent 2100 Bioanalyzer and agarose gel were used to check RNA quality, and a NanoDrop 2000 was used to measure RNA concentration.

The receptor library was made with multiplex PCR. These reads were obtained on an Illumina HiSeq 4000. CDR3 regions were amplified by Arm-PCR with iRepertoire HTBI primers to construct TCR beta libraries. Gel purification was performed on PCR products prior to sequencing. As for the authors' bioinformatics: Across samples, fewer than 70 TRBV and around 15 TRBJ segments were identified and used for gene usage analysis of CDR3 amino acid clonotypes. COPE and FqMerger were used to merge the filtered high-quality paired reads into contigs. Contigs were aligned with BLAST to IMGT TRBV, TRBD and TRBJ reference genes, and CDR3 was defined per IMGT. Clonotypes above 0.1% frequency were classified as highly expanded clones. Shannon entropy served as the measure of repertoire diversity, while the Gini coefficient captured V-J evenness. Clonotypes shared by more than one individual were considered public. TCRdb itself trimmed the public reads at Q25 with fastp, ran MiXCR and retained productive beta chains. Every distinct CDR3 protein forms one entry, paired with its most common genes and DNA. None of the V and J calls come from the authors' own analysis; TCRdb made them. Here the sample has more than 300,000 distinct CDR3 sequences; around 20% occur a single time. In total, the top ten clones hold 29% of the sample.

This sequence originates from a female donor with Graves disease. The sequences come from peripheral blood mononuclear cells (PBMCs), collected when the disease was refractory, from a patient treated with antithyroid drugs. The sequence links TRBV12-3 or TRBV12-4 to TRBJ2-7; no D gene is confidently identified. The CDR3 sequence is CASGTAGEQYF. The DNA sequence is as follows: TGTGCCAGCGGAACCGCCGGAGAGCAGTACTTC.